Presented here are 23 T cell receptor beta chains from one specimen sequenced in a study of T-cell reconstitution after alpha-beta-depleted transplantation in children. Unique molecular identifiers were incorporated into the prepared TCRbeta library. Each CDR3 protein is one row after TCRdb ran MiXCR on the PCR reads. Found here are fewer than 550,000 distinct CDR3 sequences, 16% of them singletons; the top ten hold under 30%. The specimen was PBMCs, mostly from graft donor cells, collected 360 days after TCRalphabeta/CD19-depleted stem cell transplant. The receptors originated from a boy less than two years old who had a stem cell transplant for Wiskott-Aldrich syndrome, so the T cells may come from the graft donor.

This clonotype was recorded a few times. The J gene is TRBJ2-7, the V gene TRBV20-1; the D gene is possibly TRBD2 (5 bases). The CDR3 is made up of 13 amino acids. Germline-derived CDR1 and CDR2 are DFQATT and SNEGSKA (reference sequence). V lost 2 bases to trimming and J lost 2 bases, with 10 bases between them. The CDR3 sequence: CSARRENPYEQYF. CDR3 in DNA: TGCAGTGCTAGAAGGGAGAATCCCTACGAGCAGTACTTC.

This rearrangement joins TRBV15 to TRBJ1-1; D is unclear. The CDR3 runs 14 residues. CDR1 and CDR2 (germline): LNHNV, YYDKDF (reference sequence). The germline V and J ends were trimmed by 0 bases and 0 bases, with 5 bases remaining between them. The CDR3 DNA reads as TGTGCCACCAGCAGAGATCTTTTGAACACTGAAGCTTTCTTT. It specifies CATSRDLLNTEAFF.

This clonotype came up a few times. This chain uses TRBV6-1 with TRBJ1-1; D gene unclear. The V end was cut by 4 bases, the J end by 1 base, with 7 bases between. The CDR3 covers 13 residues. In germline, CDR1 is MNHNS, CDR2 SASEGT. Written as DNA, the CDR3 is TGTGCCAGCAGTGCGGCCGCGAACACTGAAGCTTTCTTT. Protein sequence: CASSAAANTEAFF.

In DNA, the CDR3 is TGTGCCAGCAGCTTAGATATAGGAGGGGGGCAAGAGACCCAGTACTTC. It codes for CASSLDIGGGQETQYF. The chain combines TRBV7-2 with TRBJ2-5; D is tentatively TRBD1 or TRBD2 (6 bases each). V was shortened by 1 base and J by 2 bases, with 14 bases between the two germline ends. Looked up from germline, CDR1 is SGHTA and CDR2 is FQGNSA. The CDR3 is made up of 16 amino acids.

In its sample, this clonotype was seen a few times. This sequence joins TRBV20-1 and TRBJ2-1; TRBD2 aligns across 12 bases. CDR1 and CDR2 (germline): DFQATT, SNEGSKA (reference sequence). The CDR3 covers 12 residues. V was pared by 5 bases and J by 15 bases, with 8 bases of the junction left unmatched. The CDR3 coding sequence is TGCAGTGCTGCTAGCGGGGGGGCCTATCGGTTCTTC. Translation gives CSAASGGAYRFF.

The V gene is TRBV12-3 or TRBV12-4, the J gene TRBJ2-2, with D possibly being TRBD1 (5 bases). The CDR3 has 14 amino acids. Trimming stripped 5 bases from V and 3 bases from J, with 10 bases between. The CDR3 here is CASSPDSHTGELFF. As DNA, the CDR3 is TGTGCCAGCAGTCCTGACAGCCACACCGGGGAGCTGTTTTTT.

The genes are TRBV7-3 and TRBJ2-1, with TRBD2 identical over 12 bases. The V gene end was trimmed by 5 bases and the J gene end by 6 bases; junction bases not matched to a gene: 14. CDR3 length equals 18 residues. Germline V lookup: CDR1 SGHTA, CDR2 FQGTGA. This chain's CDR3 is CASSLYPRLAGVLNEQFF. CDR3 DNA sequence: TGTGCCAGCAGCCTTTACCCACGACTAGCGGGAGTCCTCAATGAGCAGTTCTTC.

The chain uses TRBV20-1 and TRBJ2-7, with 8 positions matching TRBD2. J lost 2 bases, V lost 3 bases, and 6 bases had no gene match. Germline values: CDR1 DFQATT, CDR2 SNEGSKA (reference sequence). The CDR3 has 14 residues. The CDR3 loop reads CSARGWGLAYEQYF. DNA for the CDR3: TGCAGTGCTAGGGGCTGGGGACTAGCCTACGAGCAGTACTTC.

In this sample, this clonotype turned up a few times. This sequence joins TRBV7-9 and TRBJ1-1; D possibly corresponds to TRBD1 (6 bases). V was clipped by 5 bases and J by 2 bases, with 18 bases between them. This CDR3 comprises 16 residues. Germline values: CDR1 SEHNR, CDR2 FQNEAQ (reference sequence). CDR3 region: CASSLTGGAVNTEAFF. The CDR3 DNA sequence: TGTGCCAGCAGCCTGACTGGGGGGGCGGTCAACACTGAAGCTTTCTTT. Supplemented by reference TRBV7-9 and TRBJ1-1, the full variable domain reads DTGVSQNPRHKITKRGQNVTFRCDPISEHNRLYWYRQTLGQGPEFLTYFQNEAQLEKSRLLSDRFSAERPKGSFSTLEIQRTEQGDSAMYLCASSLTGGAVNTEAFFGQGTRLTVV.

The chain is built from TRBV4-2 and TRBJ2-5; D gene uncertain. Germline loops: CDR1 LGHNA, CDR2 YNFKEQ. CDR3 length: 13 amino acids. With 1 base removed from V and 3 bases from J, the gap between germline ends came to 6 bases. The CDR3: CASSQVAKETQYF. The CDR3 DNA is TGTGCCAGCAGCCAAGTGGCGAAAGAGACCCAGTACTTC.

J is TRBJ2-7 and V is TRBV7-2; no reliable D call. Germline CDR1 reads SGHTA; CDR2 reads FQGNSA. The V end was cut by 0 bases, the J end by 5 bases, with 14 bases between. The CDR3 is made up of 15 amino acids. The CDR3 region has the DNA TGTGCCAGCAGCTTAGCATGGGGTTTTTTAGACGAGCAGTACTTC. Translating gives CASSLAWGFLDEQYF.

This chain connects TRBV5-1 to TRBJ2-1, with 10 bases matching TRBD1. Germline V gene data show CDR1 as SGHRS and CDR2 as YFSETQ. CDR3 length: 16 residues. V trimming: 0 bases; J trimming: 1 base; junction bases outside the gene matches: 1. This CDR3 reads CASSLGDRGSYNEQFF. CDR3 in DNA: TGCGCCAGCAGCTTGGGGGACAGGGGATCCTACAATGAGCAGTTCTTC.

V usage is TRBV29-1 and J usage is TRBJ2-7, with 10 bases that match TRBD2. In germline, CDR1 is SQVTM, CDR2 ANQGSEA. The CDR3 runs to 13 residues. V shed 4 bases and J 4 bases; nucleotides not matched to a gene: 4. The CDR3 reads CSVGLAGAYEQYF. The CDR3 bases are TGCAGCGTTGGTCTAGCGGGAGCTTACGAGCAGTACTTC.

V gene TRBV20-1 combines with J gene TRBJ2-1; 10 nucleotides line up with TRBD2. In germline, CDR1 is DFQATT, CDR2 SNEGSKA (reference sequence). This CDR3 region has 16 residues. Trimming cost V 7 bases and J 5 bases; bases outside gene matches: 14. CDR3 residues: CSVGGAGGPFNNEQFF. In DNA, the CDR3 is TGCAGTGTGGGCGGAGCGGGAGGGCCCTTTAACAATGAGCAGTTCTTC.

This clonotype was found a few times. The chain joins TRBV5-1 to TRBJ2-7, with 10 bases fitting TRBD1. The V gene end was trimmed by 4 bases and the J gene end by 2 bases; junction bases not matched to a gene: 6. The CDR3 length is 15 residues. Germline values: CDR1 SGHRS, CDR2 YFSETQ. The CDR3 is CASSNRTGGPYEQYF. Written as DNA, the CDR3 is TGCGCCAGCAGCAACAGGACAGGGGGGCCCTACGAGCAGTACTTC.

This clonotype appeared a few times. The chain employs TRBV5-1 and TRBJ2-1; no definite D call. The CDR3 spans 15 residues. The germline gives CDR1 SGHRS, CDR2 YFSETQ. The V gene lost 1 base and the J gene lost 0 bases, with 8 bases spanning the gap. CDR3 coding DNA: TGCGCCAGCAGCTTGCACCCGAGCTCCTACAATGAGCAGTTCTTC. It yields the protein CASSLHPSSYNEQFF. Full variable domain (remainder filled in from reference TRBV5-1 and TRBJ2-1): KAGVTQTPRYLIKTRGQQVTLSCSPISGHRSVSWYQQTPGQGLQFLFEYFSETQRNKGNFPGRFSGRQFSNSRSEMNVSTLELGDSALYLCASSLHPSSYNEQFFGPGTRLTVL.

The chain recombines TRBV12-3 or TRBV12-4 with TRBJ1-2; 10 bases agree with TRBD1. V lost 2 bases and J lost 5; bases outside the gene matches: 8. The CDR3 spans 16 residues. The DNA for the CDR3 is TGTGCCAGCAGTTTACACCCGGGGACAGGGGAATATGGCTACACCTTC. This codes for CASSLHPGTGEYGYTF.

This clonotype was found a few times. CDR3 sequence: CASSLGAPSYNEQFF. DNA for the CDR3: TGTGCCAGCAGCTTGGGCGCCCCCTCCTACAATGAGCAGTTCTTC. The chain links TRBV7-2 to TRBJ2-1; D gene uncertain. CDR3 length equals 15 residues. Trimming took 3 bases from V and 0 from J, leaving 9 bases between them. Looked up from germline, CDR1 is SGHTA and CDR2 is FQGNSA.

The chain links TRBV2 to TRBJ2-7; D not resolved. Germline V lookup: CDR1 SNHLY, CDR2 FYNNEI. The CDR3 totals 14 residues. V lost 1 base to trimming and J lost 1 base, with 8 bases between them. The CDR3 DNA is TGTGCCAGCAGTGAAGATACAGTTTCCTACGAGCAGTACTTC. Its translation is CASSEDTVSYEQYF.

In this sample, this clonotype turned up a few times. The chain has TRBV4-3 and TRBJ2-6, with TRBD1 matching 7 bases. The CDR3 extends over 15 amino acids. V was pared by 3 bases and J by 2 bases, with 1 base of the junction left unmatched. Germline V gene sequence: CDR1 LGHNA, CDR2 YSLEER. CDR3 residues: CASSHTGAGANVLTF. The CDR3 DNA sequence: TGCGCCAGCAGCCATACAGGGGCTGGGGCCAACGTCCTGACTTTC.

The table lists this clonotype with a few counts. The rearrangement links TRBV5-1 to TRBJ2-5; D not resolved. V lost 4 bases, J lost 1 base, and 8 bases lay in between. This CDR3 spans 13 amino acids. The germline V gene encodes CDR1 SGHRS and CDR2 YFSETQ. CDR3 region: CASSRQIQETQYF. Here the CDR3 DNA reads TGCGCCAGCAGCCGGCAGATCCAAGAGACCCAGTACTTC.

This clonotype has a handful of counts. The chain carries TRBV4-2 and TRBJ2-7; D is perhaps TRBD1 (5 bases). The CDR3 is made up of 13 amino acids. The germline V and J ends were trimmed by 0 bases and 5 bases, with 8 bases remaining between them. From germline, CDR1 is LGHNA and CDR2 YNFKEQ. The CDR3 nucleotides read TGTGCCAGCAGCCAAGAGTCAGGGCACGAGCAGTACTTC. Its translation: CASSQESGHEQYF.

The chain couples TRBV7-8 to TRBJ2-4; 7 bases line up with TRBD2. CDR3 length: 14 residues. CDR1 and CDR2 (germline): SGHVS, FQNEAQ. The junction had 6 bases not matched to a gene; V was cut back by 8 bases and J by 2 bases. The CDR3 bases are TGTGCCAGCTCGACCGGGGGGTCCAAAAACATTCAGTACTTC. This translates into CASSTGGSKNIQYF. Drawing the rest from reference TRBV7-8 and TRBJ2-4, the complete variable domain is GAGVSQSPRYKVAKRGQDVALRCDPISGHVSLFWYQQALGQGPEFLTYFQNEAQLDKSGLPSDRFFAERPEGSVSTLKIQRTQQEDSAVYLCASSTGGSKNIQYFGAGTRLSVL.